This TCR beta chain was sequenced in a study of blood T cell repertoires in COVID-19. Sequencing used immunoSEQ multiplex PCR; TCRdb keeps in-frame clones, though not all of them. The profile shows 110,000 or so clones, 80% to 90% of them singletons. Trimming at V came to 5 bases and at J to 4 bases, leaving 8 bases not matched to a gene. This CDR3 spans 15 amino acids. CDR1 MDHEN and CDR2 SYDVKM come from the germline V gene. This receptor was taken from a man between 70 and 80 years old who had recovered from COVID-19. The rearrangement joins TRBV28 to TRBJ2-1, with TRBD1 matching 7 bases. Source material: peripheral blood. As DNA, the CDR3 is TGTGCCAGCAGTACGACAGGGAAAAGTTACAATGAGCAGTTCTTC. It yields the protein CASSTTGKSYNEQFF.